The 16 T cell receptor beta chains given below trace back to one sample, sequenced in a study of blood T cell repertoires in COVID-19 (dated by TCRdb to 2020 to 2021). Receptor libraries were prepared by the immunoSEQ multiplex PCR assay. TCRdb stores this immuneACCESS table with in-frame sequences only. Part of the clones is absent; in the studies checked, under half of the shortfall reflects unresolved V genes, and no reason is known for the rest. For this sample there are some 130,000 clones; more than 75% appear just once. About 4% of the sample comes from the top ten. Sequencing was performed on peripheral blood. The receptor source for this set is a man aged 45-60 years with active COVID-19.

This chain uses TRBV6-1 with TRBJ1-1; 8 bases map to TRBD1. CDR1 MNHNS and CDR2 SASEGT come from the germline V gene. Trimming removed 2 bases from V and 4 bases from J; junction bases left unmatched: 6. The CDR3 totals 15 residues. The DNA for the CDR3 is TGTGCCAGCAGTGAAATACAGGGGGGCGTCACTGAAGCTTTCTTT. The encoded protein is CASSEIQGGVTEAFF.

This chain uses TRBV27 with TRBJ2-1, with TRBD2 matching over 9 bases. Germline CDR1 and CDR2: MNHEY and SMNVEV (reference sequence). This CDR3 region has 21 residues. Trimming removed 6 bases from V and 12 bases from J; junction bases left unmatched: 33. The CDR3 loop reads CASSPPHGGGATPSSPAMQFF. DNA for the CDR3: TGTGCCAGCAGCCCCCCACACGGCGGGGGGGCCACACCCTCAAGCCCTGCAATGCAGTTCTTC.

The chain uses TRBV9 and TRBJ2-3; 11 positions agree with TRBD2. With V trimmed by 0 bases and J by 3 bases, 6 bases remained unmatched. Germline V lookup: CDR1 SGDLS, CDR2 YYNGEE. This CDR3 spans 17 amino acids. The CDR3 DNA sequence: TGTGCCAGCAGCGTAGGTCTTCTAGCGGGAGGAACAGATACGCAGTATTTT. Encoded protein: CASSVGLLAGGTDTQYF.

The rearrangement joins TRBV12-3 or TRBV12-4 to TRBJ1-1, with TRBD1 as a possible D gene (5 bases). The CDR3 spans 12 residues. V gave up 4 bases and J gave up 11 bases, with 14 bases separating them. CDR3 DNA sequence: TGTGCCAGCAGTTATGGGGACTCGGCGGCTTTCTTT. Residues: CASSYGDSAAFF.

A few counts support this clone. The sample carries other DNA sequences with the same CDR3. The CDR3 nucleotides read TGTGCCAGCAGTGAACAGAACAATCAGCCCCAGCATTTT. Translated, it gives CASSEQNNQPQHF. V gene TRBV25-1 combines with J gene TRBJ1-5; no clear D. CDR1 MGHDK and CDR2 SYGVNS come from the germline V gene. The CDR3 has 13 amino acids. Trimming took 2 bases from V and 3 from J, leaving 5 bases between them. Full variable domain (outside the CDR3, taken from reference TRBV25-1 and TRBJ1-5): EADIYQTPRYLVIGTGKKITLECSQTMGHDKMYWYQQDPGMELHLIHYSYGVNSTEKGDLSSESTVSRIRTEHFPLTLESARPSHTSQYLCASSEQNNQPQHFGDGTRLSIL.

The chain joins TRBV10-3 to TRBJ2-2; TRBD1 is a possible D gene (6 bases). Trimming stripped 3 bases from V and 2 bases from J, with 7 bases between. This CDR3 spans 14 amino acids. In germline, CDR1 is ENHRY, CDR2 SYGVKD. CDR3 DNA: TGTGCCATCAGTGACAGGGGTAACACCGGGGAGCTGTTTTTT. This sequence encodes CAISDRGNTGELFF.

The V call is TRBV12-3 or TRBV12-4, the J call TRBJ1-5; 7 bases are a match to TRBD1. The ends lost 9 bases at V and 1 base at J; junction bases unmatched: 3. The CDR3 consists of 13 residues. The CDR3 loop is CASRQGSNQPQHF. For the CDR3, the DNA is TGTGCCAGTCGACAGGGAAGCAATCAGCCCCAGCATTTT.

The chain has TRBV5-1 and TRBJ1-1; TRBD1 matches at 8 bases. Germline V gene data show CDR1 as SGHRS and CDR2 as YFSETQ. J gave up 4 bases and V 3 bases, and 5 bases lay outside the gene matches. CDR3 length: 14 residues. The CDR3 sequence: CASSSGQGGTEAFF. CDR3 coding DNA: TGCGCCAGCAGCTCCGGACAGGGCGGCACTGAAGCTTTCTTT. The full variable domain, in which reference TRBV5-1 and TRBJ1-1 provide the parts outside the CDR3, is KAGVTQTPRYLIKTRGQQVTLSCSPISGHRSVSWYQQTPGQGLQFLFEYFSETQRNKGNFPGRFSGRQFSNSRSEMNVSTLELGDSALYLCASSSGQGGTEAFFGQGTRLTVV.

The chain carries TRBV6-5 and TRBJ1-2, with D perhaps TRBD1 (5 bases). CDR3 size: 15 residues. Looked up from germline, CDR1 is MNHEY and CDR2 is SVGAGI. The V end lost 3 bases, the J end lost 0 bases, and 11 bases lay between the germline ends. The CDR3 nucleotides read TGTGCCAGCAGTTATTCGACAGTATCTAACTATGGCTACACCTTC. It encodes CASSYSTVSNYGYTF.

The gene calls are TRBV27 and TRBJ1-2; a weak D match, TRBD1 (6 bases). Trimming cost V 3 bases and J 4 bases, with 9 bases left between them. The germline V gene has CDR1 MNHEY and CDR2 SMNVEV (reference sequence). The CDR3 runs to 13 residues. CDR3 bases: TGTGCCAGCAGTTTCAGGGGCAGCTATGGCTACACCTTC. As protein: CASSFRGSYGYTF.

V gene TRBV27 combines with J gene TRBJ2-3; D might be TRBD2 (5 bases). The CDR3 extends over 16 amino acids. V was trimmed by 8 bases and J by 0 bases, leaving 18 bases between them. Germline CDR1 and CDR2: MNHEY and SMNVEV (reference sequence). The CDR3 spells CASAPPSLSSTDTQYF. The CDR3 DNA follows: TGTGCCAGCGCCCCTCCTAGCCTCTCTAGCACAGATACGCAGTATTTT.

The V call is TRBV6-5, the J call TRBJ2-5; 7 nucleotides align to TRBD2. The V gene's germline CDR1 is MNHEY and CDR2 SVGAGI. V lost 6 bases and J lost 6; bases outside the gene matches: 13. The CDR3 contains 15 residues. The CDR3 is CASSSPGGFKQTQYF. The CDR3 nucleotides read TGTGCCAGCAGCTCCCCGGGGGGTTTTAAACAGACCCAGTACTTC.

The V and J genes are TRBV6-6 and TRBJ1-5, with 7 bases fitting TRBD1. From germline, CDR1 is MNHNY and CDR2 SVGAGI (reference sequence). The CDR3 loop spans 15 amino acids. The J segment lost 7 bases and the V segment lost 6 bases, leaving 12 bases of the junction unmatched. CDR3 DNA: TGTGCCAGCAGCCCCGACAGGGAGTGGCGGCAGCCCCAGCATTTT. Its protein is CASSPDREWRQPQHF.

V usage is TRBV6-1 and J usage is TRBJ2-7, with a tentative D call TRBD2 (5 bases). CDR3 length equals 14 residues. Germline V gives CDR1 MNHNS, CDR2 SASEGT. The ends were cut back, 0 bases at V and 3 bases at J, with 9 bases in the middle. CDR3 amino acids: CASSEAWTGYEQYV. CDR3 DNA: TGTGCCAGCAGTGAAGCTTGGACTGGCTACGAGCAGTACGTC.

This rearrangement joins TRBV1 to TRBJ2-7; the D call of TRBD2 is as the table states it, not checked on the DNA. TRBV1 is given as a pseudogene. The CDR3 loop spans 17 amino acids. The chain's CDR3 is CTSSQELRGGFKDEQYF. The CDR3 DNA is TGCACCAGCAGCCAAGAATTAAGGGGGGGTTTTAAGGACGAGCAGTACTTC.

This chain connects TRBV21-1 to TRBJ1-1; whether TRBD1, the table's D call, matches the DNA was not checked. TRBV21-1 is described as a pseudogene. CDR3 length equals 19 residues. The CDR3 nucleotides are TGTGCCAGCAGCAAAGAGTGGACTCCGGAAGGGGGTCGGAAAACTGAAGCTTTCTTT. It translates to CASSKEWTPEGGRKTEAFF.